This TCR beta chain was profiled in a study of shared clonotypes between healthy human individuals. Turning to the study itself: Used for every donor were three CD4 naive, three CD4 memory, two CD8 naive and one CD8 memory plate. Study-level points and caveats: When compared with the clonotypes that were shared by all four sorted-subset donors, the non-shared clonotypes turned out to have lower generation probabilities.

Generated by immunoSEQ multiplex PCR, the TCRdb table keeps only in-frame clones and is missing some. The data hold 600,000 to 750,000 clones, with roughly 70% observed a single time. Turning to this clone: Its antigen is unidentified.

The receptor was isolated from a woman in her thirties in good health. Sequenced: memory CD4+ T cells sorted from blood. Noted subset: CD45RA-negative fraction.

CDR3 protein: CASSRDNFAGNTIYF. CDR3 nucleotides: TGTGCCAGCTCGCGGGACAATTTTGCTGGAAACACCATATATTTT. This chain uses TRBV14 with TRBJ1-3; the D gene is possibly TRBD1 (6 bases). Germline CDR1 and CDR2: SGHDN and FVKESK. V was clipped by 8 bases and J by 2 bases, with 16 bases between them. This CDR3 has 15 amino acids.